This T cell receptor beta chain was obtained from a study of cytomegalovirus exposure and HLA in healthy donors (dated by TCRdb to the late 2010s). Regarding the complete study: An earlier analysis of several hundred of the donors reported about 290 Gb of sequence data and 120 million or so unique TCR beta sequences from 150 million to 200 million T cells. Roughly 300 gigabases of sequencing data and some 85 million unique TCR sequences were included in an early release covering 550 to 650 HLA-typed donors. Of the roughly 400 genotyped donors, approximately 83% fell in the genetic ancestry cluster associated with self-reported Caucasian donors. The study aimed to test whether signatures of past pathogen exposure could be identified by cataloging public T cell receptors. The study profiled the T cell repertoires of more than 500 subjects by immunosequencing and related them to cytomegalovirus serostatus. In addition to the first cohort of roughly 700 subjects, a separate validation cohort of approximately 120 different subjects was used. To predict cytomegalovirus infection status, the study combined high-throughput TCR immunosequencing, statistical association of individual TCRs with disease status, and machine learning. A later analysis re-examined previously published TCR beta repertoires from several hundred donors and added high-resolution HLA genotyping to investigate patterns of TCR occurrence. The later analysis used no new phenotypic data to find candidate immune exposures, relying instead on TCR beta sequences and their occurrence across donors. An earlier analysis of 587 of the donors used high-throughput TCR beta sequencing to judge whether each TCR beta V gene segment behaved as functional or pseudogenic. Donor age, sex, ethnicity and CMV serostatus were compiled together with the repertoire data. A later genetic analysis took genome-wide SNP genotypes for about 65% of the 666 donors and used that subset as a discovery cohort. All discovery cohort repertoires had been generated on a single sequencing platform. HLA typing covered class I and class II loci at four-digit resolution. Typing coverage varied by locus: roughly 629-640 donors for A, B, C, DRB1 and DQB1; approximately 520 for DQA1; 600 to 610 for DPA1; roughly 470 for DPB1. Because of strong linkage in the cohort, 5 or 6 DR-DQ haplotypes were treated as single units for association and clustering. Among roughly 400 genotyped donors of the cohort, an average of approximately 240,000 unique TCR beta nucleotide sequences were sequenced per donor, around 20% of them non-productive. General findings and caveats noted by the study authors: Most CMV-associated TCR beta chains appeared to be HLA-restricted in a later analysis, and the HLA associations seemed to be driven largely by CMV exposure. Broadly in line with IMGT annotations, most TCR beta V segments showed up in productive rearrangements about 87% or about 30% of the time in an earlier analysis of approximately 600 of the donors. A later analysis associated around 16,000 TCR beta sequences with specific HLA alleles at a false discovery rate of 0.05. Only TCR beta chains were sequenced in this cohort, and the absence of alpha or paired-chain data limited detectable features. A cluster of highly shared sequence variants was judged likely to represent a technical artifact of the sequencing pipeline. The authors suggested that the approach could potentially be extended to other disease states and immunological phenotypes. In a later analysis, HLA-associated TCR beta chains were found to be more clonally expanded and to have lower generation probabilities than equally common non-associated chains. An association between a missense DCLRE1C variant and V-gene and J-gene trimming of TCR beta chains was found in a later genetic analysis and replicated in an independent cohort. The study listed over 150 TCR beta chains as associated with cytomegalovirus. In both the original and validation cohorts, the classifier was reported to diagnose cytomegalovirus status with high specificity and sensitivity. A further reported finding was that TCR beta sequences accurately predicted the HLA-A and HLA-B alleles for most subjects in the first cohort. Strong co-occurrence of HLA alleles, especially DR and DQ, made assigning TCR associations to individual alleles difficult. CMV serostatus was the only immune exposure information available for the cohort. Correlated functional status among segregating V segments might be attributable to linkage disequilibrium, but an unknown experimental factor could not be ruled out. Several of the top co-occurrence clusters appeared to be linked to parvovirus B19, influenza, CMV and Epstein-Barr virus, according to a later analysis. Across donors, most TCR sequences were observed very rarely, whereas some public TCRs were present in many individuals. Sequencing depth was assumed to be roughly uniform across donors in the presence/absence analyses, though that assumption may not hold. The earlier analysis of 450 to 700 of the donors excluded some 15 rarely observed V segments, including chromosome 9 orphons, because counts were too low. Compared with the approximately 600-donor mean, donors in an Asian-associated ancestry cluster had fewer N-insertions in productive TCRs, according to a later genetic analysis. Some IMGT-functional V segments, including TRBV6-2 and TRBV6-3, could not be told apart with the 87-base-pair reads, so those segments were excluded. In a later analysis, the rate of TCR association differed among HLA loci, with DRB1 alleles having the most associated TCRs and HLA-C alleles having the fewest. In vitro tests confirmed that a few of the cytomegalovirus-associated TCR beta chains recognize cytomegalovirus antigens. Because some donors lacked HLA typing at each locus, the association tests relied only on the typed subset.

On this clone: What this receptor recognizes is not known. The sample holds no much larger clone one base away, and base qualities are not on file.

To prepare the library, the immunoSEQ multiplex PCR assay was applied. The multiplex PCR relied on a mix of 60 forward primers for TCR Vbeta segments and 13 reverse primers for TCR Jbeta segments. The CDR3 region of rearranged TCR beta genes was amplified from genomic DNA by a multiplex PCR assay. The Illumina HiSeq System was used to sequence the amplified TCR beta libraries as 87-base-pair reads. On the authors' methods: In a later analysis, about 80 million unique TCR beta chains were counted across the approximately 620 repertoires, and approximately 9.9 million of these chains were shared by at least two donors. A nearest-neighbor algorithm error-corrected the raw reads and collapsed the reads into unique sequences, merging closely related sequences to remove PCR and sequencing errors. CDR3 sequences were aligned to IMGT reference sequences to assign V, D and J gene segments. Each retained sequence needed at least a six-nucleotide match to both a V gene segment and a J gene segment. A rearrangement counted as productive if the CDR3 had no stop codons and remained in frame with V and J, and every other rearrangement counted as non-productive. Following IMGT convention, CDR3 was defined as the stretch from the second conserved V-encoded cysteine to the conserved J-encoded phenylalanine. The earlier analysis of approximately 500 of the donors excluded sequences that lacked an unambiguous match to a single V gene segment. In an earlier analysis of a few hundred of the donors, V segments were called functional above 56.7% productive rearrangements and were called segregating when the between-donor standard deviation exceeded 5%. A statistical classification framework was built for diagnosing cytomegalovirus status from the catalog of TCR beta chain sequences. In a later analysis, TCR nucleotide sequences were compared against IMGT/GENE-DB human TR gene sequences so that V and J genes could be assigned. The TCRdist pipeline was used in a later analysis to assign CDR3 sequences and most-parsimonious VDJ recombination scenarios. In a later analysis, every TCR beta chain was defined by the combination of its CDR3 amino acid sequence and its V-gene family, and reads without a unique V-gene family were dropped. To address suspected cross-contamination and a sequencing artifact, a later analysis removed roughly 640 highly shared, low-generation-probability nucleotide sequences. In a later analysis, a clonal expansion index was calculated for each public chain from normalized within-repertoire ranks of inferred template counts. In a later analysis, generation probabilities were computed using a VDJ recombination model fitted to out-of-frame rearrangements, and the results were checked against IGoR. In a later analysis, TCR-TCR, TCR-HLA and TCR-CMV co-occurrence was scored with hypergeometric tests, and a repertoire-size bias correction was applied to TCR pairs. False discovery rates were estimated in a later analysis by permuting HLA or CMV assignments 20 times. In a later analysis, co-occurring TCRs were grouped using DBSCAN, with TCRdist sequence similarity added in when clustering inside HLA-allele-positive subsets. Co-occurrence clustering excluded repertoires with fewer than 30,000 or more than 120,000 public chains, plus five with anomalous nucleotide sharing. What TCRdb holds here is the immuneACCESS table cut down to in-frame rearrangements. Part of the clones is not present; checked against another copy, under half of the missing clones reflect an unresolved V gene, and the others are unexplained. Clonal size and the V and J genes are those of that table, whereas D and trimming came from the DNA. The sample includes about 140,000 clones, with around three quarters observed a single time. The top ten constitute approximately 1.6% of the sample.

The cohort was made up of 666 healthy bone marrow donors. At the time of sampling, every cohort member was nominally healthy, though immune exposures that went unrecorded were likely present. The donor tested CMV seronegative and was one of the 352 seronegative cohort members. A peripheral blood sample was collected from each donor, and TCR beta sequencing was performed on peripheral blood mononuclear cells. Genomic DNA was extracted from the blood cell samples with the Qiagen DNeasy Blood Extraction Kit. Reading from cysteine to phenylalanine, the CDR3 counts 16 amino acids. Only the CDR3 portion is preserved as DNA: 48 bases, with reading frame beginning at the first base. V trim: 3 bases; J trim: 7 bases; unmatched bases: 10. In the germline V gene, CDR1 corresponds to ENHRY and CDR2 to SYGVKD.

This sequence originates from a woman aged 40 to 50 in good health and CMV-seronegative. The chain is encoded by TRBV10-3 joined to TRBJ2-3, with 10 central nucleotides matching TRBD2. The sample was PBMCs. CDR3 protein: CAISDLTRTSGNTQYF. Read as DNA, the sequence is TGTGCCATCAGTGACCTGACCAGGACTAGCGGAAATACGCAGTATTTT.